This T cell receptor beta chain was obtained from a study of cytomegalovirus exposure and HLA in healthy donors. PCR employed 60 Vbeta and 13 Jbeta primers. The method was immunoSEQ multiplex PCR; TCRdb's version includes in-frame clones alone and lacks a portion of them. The sample consists of 150,000 to 200,000 clones, 65% to 80% of them appearing once. This CDR3 comprises 18 residues. Trimming removed 5 bases from V and 4 bases from J; junction bases left unmatched: 19. Germline CDR1 is SGHRS and CDR2 is YFSETQ. The source material was PBMCs. The genes are TRBV5-1 and TRBJ2-7, with 9 bases aligning to TRBD1. This receptor was obtained from a woman in her thirties in good health and CMV-seronegative. The CDR3 DNA follows: TGCGCCAGCAGTCCCTCCCCCCTGCCGGGACAGGGAGTGTACGAGCAGTACTTC. This gives the protein CASSPSPLPGQGVYEQYF. Drawing the rest from reference TRBV5-1 and TRBJ2-7, the complete variable domain is KAGVTQTPRYLIKTRGQQVTLSCSPISGHRSVSWYQQTPGQGLQFLFEYFSETQRNKGNFPGRFSGRQFSNSRSEMNVSTLELGDSALYLCASSPSPLPGQGVYEQYFGPGTRLTVT.